The 2 T cell receptor beta chains given below trace back to one sample, sequenced in a study of long-term antiretroviral therapy in people with HIV. This was the immunoSEQ v3.0 assay at survey level. Sequencing used immunoSEQ multiplex PCR; TCRdb keeps in-frame clones, though not all of them. This table holds 14,000 or so clones, nearly 90% found once. The material was unsorted PBMCs, obtained 6.2 years after starting antiretroviral therapy. The receptors come from a man between 35 and 55 years old with HIV.

The CDR3, as DNA: TGCGCCAGCAGCCAAGAAAGCCCTCGATTAGCGGGGGTGGGGAACACTGAAGCTTTCTTT. It encodes CASSQESPRLAGVGNTEAFF. This chain joins TRBV4-3 and TRBJ1-1; perhaps TRBD1 as D (5 bases). The ends were cut back, 0 bases at V and 1 base at J, with 24 bases in the middle. CDR1 LGHNA and CDR2 YSLEER come from the germline V gene. The CDR3 sequence is 20 residues long.

This chain joins TRBV11-2 and TRBJ2-2, with D possibly being TRBD2 (5 bases). The germline V and J ends were trimmed by 4 bases and 7 bases, with 19 bases remaining between them. This CDR3 spans 16 amino acids. Per the germline V gene, CDR1 is SGHAT and CDR2 is FQNNGV. In nucleotides, the CDR3 is TGTGCCAGCAGCTCCCGTGGAGCGGTGGACGGCGGGGAGCTGTTTTTT. Amino acids: CASSSRGAVDGGELFF.